The entry below describes one T cell receptor (beta chain). As yet, its antigen is unknown. The split of CD4+ cells yielded CD45RA+ naive and CD45RA-negative memory subsets. The sample comes from a study of shared clonotypes between healthy human individuals. Study-level background: Donor composition was a couple of women and three men, aged 18 to 49. Notes on the study in general: Sorted-subset sequencing, rarefaction showed, was incomplete despite large depth. How much donors shared clonotypes was expected to be affected by sequencing depth.

Profiling relied on immunoSEQ multiplex PCR, and the TCRdb table lists in-frame clones only, not all of them. The repertoire holds about 1 million clones, with about 76% as singletons. Germline V gene lookup returns CDR1 SGHRS and CDR2 YFSETQ. The CDR3 contains 16 residues. The J segment lost 3 bases and the V segment lost 9 bases, leaving 13 bases of the junction unmatched. Sequenced sample: memory CD4+ T cells sorted from blood. The subset was: CD45RA-negative fraction. The source of this sequence is a man aged 18 to 29 in good health. The rearrangement joins TRBV5-1 to TRBJ2-1; 9 positions agree with TRBD2. The CDR3 DNA reads TGCGCCACCGCCAGGGCTAGCGGGGCGTTCTACAATGAGCAGTTCTTC. Protein product: CATARASGAFYNEQFF.